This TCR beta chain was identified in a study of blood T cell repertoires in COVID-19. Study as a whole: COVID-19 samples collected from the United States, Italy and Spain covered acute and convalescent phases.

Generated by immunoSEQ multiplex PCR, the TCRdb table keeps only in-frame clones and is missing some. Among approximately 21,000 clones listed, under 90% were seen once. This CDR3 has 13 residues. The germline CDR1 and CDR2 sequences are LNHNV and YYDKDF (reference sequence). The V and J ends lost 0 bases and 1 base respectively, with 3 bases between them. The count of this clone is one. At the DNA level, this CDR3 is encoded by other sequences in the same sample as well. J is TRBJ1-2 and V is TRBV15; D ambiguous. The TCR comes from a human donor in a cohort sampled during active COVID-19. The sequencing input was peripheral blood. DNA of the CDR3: TGTGCCACCAGCAGAGATCGTAACTATGGCTACACCTTC. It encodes CATSRDRNYGYTF. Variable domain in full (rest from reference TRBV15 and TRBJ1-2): DAMVIQNPRYQVTQFGKPVTLSCSQTLNHNVMYWYQQKSSQAPKLLFHYYDKDFNNEADTPDNFQSRRPNTSFCFLDIRSPGLGDTAMYLCATSRDRNYGYTFGSGTRLTVV.